A few counts support the clone carrying this T cell receptor beta chain. Its antigen is still unknown. At one end the junction does not follow the germline gene, possibly because of a read error. This specimen belongs to a study of CD8+CD57+ T cells in acquired aplastic anemia. Whole-study context: Across the sorted CD4+ and CD8+ cells, DNA amounts averaged roughly 3 ug. Findings and limits, study-wide: There were some 30 CD8+ CDR3 sequences that occurred in both patients and controls. No significant patient-versus-control difference appeared in CD8+ Simpson's diversity.

Genomic DNA constituted the template upon which TCR beta VDJ and CDR3 profiling was performed. Each CDR3 protein gets one entry after TCRdb re-called the reads with MiXCR. The table lists 150,000 to 160,000 distinct CDR3 sequences, over 50% of them singletons. Flow cytometry had shown expanded CD8+CD57+ cells in the patients chosen for sequencing. Among the patients, all had severe acquired aplastic anemia. The CDR3 is 14 residues long. In germline, CDR1 is MGHRA, CDR2 YSYEKL. Sequencing was done on a sample of sorted CD4+, CD8+, or CD8+CD57+ T cells (not recorded which) from PBMCs. The gene calls are TRBV4-1 and TRBJ2-7; D is undetermined. This TCR came from a human donor with aplastic anemia. CDR3 sequence: CASSQVGRFYDQYF. The CDR3 nucleotides are TGCGCCAGCAGCCAAGTTGGCAGATTCTACGACCAGTACTTC.